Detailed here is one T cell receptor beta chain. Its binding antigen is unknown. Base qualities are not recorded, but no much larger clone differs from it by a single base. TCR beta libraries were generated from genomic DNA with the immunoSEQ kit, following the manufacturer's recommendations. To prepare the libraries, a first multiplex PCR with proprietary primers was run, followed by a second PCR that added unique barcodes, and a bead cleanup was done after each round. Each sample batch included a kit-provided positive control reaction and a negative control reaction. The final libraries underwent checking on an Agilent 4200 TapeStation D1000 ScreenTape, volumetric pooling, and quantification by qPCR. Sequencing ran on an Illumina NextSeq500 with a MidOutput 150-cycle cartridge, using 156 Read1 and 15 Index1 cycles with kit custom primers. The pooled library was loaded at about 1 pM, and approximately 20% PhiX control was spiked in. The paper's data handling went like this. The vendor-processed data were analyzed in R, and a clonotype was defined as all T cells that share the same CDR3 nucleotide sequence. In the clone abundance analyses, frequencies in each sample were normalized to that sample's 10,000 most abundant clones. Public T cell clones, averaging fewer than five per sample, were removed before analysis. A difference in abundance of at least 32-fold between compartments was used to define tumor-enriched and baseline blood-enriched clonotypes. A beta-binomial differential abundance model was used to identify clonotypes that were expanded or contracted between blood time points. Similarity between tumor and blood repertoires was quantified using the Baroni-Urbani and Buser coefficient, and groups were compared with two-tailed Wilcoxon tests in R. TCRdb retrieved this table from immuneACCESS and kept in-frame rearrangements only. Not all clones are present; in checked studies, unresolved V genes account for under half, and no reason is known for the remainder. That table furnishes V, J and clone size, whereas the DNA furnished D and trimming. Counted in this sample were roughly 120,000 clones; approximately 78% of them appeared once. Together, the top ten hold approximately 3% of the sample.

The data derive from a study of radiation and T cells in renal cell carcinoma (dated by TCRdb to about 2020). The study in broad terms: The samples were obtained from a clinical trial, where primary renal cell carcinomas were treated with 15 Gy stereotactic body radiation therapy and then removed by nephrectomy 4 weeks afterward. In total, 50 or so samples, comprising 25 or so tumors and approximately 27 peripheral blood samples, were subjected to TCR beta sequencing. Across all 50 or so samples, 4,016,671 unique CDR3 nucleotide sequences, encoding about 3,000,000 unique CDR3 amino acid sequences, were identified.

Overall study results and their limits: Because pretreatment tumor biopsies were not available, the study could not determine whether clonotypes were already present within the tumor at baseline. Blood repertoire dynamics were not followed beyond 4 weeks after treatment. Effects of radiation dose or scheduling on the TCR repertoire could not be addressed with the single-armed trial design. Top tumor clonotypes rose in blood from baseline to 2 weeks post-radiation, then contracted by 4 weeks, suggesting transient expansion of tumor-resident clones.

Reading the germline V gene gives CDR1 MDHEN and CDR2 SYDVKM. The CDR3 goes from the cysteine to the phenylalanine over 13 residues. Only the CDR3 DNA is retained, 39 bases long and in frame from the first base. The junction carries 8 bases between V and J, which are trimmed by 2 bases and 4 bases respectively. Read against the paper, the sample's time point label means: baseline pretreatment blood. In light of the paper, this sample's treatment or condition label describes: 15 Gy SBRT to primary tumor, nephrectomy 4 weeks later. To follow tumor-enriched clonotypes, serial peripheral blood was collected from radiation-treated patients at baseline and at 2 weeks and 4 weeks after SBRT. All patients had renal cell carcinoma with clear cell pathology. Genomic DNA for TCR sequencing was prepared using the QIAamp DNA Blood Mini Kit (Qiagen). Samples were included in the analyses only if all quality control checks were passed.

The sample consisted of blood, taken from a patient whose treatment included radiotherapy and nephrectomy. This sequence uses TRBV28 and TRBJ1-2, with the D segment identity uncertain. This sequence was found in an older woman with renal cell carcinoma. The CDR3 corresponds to CASSLGRTYGYTF. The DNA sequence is TGTGCCAGCAGTTTAGGCAGGACCTATGGCTACACCTTC.